The 5 T cell receptor beta chains reported below all come from one sample, sequenced in a study of T cell responses to AZD1222 COVID-19 vaccine. Produced via immunoSEQ multiplex PCR; TCRdb's table is partial and in-frame only. Of 150,000 to 200,000 clones in the sample, about nine tenths are singletons; the top ten hold about 6.1%. The sample consisted of peripheral blood, taken on day 0 of AZD1222 vaccination. The receptor set was obtained from an adult in good health.

This chain uses TRBV3-1 (or the pseudogene TRBV3-2) with TRBJ2-7; D may be TRBD2 (6 bases). The CDR3 sequence is 15 residues long. Trimming took off 1 base at V and 5 bases at J, with 15 bases between the two ends. CDR1 and CDR2 from the germline V gene are LGHDT and YNNKEL (reference sequence). Written as DNA, the CDR3 is TGTGCCAGCAGCCAAGCATCACTAGCTGTGAACGAGCAGTACTTC. This gives the protein CASSQASLAVNEQYF.

The chain combines TRBV5-1 with TRBJ2-6; 7 nucleotides match TRBD1. Germline V gene lookup returns CDR1 SGHRS and CDR2 YFSETQ. Trimming took 4 bases from V and 0 from J; bases not matched to a gene: 10. This CDR3 region has 18 residues. The CDR3 bases are TGCGCCAGCAGCCCGGGACAGATAGCTTACTCTGGGGCCAACGTCCTGACTTTC. It codes for CASSPGQIAYSGANVLTF.

V gene TRBV28 combines with J gene TRBJ2-1, with TRBD2 matching 8 bases. The length of the CDR3 is 14 residues. The V gene's germline CDR1 is MDHEN and CDR2 SYDVKM. With V trimmed by 2 bases and J by 7 bases, 4 bases remained unmatched. The CDR3 DNA reads TGTGCCAGCAGTTTAGAAGCGGGGGCGAATGAGCAGTTCTTC. Translation gives CASSLEAGANEQFF.

This sequence joins TRBV2 and TRBJ2-5; D may be TRBD1 (6 bases). There are 13 residues in the CDR3. Per the germline V gene, CDR1 is SNHLY and CDR2 is FYNNEI. Trimming removed 5 bases from V and 5 bases from J, with 12 bases in between. In DNA form, the CDR3 reads TGTGCCAGCAGTCCTGACAGGTGGGAGACCCAGTACTTC. Its protein product is CASSPDRWETQYF.

The chain couples TRBV6-2 or TRBV6-3 to TRBJ1-5; no clear D. CDR3 size: 16 residues. CDR1 is MNHEY, CDR2 SVGEGT, per germline. The V end was cut by 2 bases, the J end by 4 bases, with 15 bases between. The DNA for the CDR3 is TGTGCCAGCAGTTACGGACGGGGAACCCTAAATCAGCCCCAGCATTTT. Translation: CASSYGRGTLNQPQHF.